This record concerns one TCR beta chain sequence. The antigen is undetermined. Primers included in the PCR were 60 Vbeta and 13 Jbeta primers. The repertoire was sequenced with immunoSEQ multiplex PCR; TCRdb's copy has only in-frame clones and lacks some. The sample gives about 96,000 clones, around 79% of which show up once; roughly 3.2% is in the top ten. This CDR3 has 15 amino acids. Germline lookup yields CDR1 SGHAT and CDR2 FQNNGV. J was trimmed by 3 bases and V by 3 bases; bases with no gene match: 6. The source of the sample is a study of cytomegalovirus exposure and HLA in healthy donors. Study overall: Genotyping showed roughly 77% of approximately 430 donors falling in the Caucasian-associated ancestry cluster.

The study, taken as a whole, reports: Most TCR beta V segments were productive about 87% or about 30% of the time in an earlier analysis. A missense DCLRE1C variant was associated with V- and J-gene trimming of TCR beta chains in a later analysis, and an independent cohort replicated the association.

The specimen was PBMCs. The V gene is TRBV11-2, the J gene TRBJ2-5; 8 bases fit TRBD2. This clonotype was obtained from a female donor in good health and CMV-seropositive. CDR3 sequence (DNA): TGTGCCAGCAGCTTCGGGGGGGTAGTTGAAGAGACCCAGTACTTC. Protein product: CASSFGGVVEETQYF.